The T cell receptor beta chain under discussion was sequenced for a study of identical twins (dated by TCRdb to the mid-2010s). For the study in its entirety: TCR alpha and beta repertoires from monozygotic twins, unrelated adults of various ages and cord blood were deep-sequenced to test whether fetal clonotypes persist. Replicate twin experiments were performed at different times using different library preparation protocols to rule out contamination. What the research found in general, with its limitations: Recombination models systematically underestimated out-of-frame TCR alpha sharing in monozygotic twins but agreed with sharing between unrelated individuals. Abundant cord blood beta clonotypes had fewer insertions, young adult naive repertoires showed a similar but weaker trend, and memory repertoires showed no such trend. Because the same donors could not be followed over many years, the conclusions relied on cross-sectional statistical analysis. Compared with coincidental sharing between unrelated individuals, out-of-frame TCR alpha sequences shared between twins had an excess of sequences with low generation probability. Invariant T cells such as MAIT and iNKT could partly confound zero-insertion analyses, although diverse VJ usage argued against such confounding for most clonotypes. Excess twin sharing in beta out-of-frame sequences was weaker because fewer shared sequences lowered the signal-to-noise ratio.

Every donor was a healthy Caucasian. Miltenyi CD45RO+ enrichment and human naive T-cell isolation kits were used to isolate memory (CD45RO+) and naive T cells from PBMC. On this clonotype: There is no known antigen for this receptor. No per-base quality is available; no much larger clone lies one base away.

Receptors were amplified or captured by 5' RACE. TCRdb lists the instrument as Illumina HiSeq 2000. Template switching introduced a universal primer binding site; the final cDNA contained a unique molecular identifier, enabling accurate counting of TCR cDNA molecules. First-strand cDNA for TCR alpha and beta chains was synthesized from specific primers in the conserved constant-segment region. To control for contamination, every cDNA library carried two barcodes: a SMART-Mk sample barcode plus Illumina barcodes. TruSeq adapter sequences along with Illumina sample barcodes were introduced in two successive PCR steps. The TCR alpha and beta cDNA libraries were sequenced on the Illumina HiSeq platform using custom primers. Regarding the original processing steps: Unique molecular identifiers were extracted from raw reads with MiGEC, and CDR3 positions were determined with MiXCR. Recombination models were inferred per individual with the repgenHMM and IGoR tools using an EM algorithm. The tcR package in R was used for shared clonotype analysis, with sharing normalized by the product of cloneset sizes. Out-of-frame nonproductive sequences were analyzed to study raw recombination free of thymic and clonal selection effects. TCRdb reprocessed the public reads (quality trimming at Q25 with fastp, clone calling with MiXCR) and kept in-frame beta chains. Rows with a matching CDR3 protein are joined into one entry that keeps the most common DNA and genes. The V and J calls were determined by TCRdb, not by the authors. Within this sample are some 100,000 distinct CDR3 sequences, with 4.5% to 6.5% of them counted one time only. Jointly, the top ten make up around 12% of the sample.

The V and J ends are trimmed by 5 bases and 7 bases, leaving 11 bases between them. From a lookup of the germline V gene (reference sequence), CDR1 and CDR2 are LNHDA and SQIVND. The CDR3 has 12 amino acids, counting the end cysteine and phenylalanine. The CDR3 DNA has 36 bases and is translated from base 1. This receptor chain uses TRBV19 and TRBJ1-2; TRBD1 could be the D gene, as 6 bases match. This TCR derives from a woman between 50 and 59 years old in good health. Material: memory T cells sorted from blood. Explained via the paper, the cell subset or site label denotes: CD45RO+ enriched T cells. The DNA sequence is as follows: TGTGCCAGTAGTCAGGGGTCGGGTGGCTACACCTTC. This yields the protein CASSQGSGGYTF.